The source of this T cell receptor (beta chain) is a study of cytomegalovirus exposure and HLA in healthy donors. Broader study findings: There were a few CMV-associated chains whose specificity for CMV antigens was confirmed in vitro. Researchers catalogued 150 or so TCR beta chains as cytomegalovirus-associated. It was reportedly the case that the classifier diagnosed cytomegalovirus status with high specificity and sensitivity. Rare TCR sequences dominated, though some public TCRs recurred in many donors.

Researchers ran the PCR with 60 Vbeta and 13 Jbeta primers. This table comes from immunoSEQ multiplex PCR, and its TCRdb copy is limited to in-frame clones, with some not included. The data show about 140,000 clones, with roughly four fifths seen just once and about 3.2% held by the top ten. The CDR3 contains 15 residues. Per germline, CDR1 WSHSY and CDR2 SAAADI. Unmatched junction bases numbered 7, after V lost 3 bases and J lost 5 bases. This clone came up once. Antigen unknown. Material for sequencing was PBMCs. The receptor comes from a man aged 18 to 30 in good health and CMV-seropositive. The rearrangement uses TRBV10-2 and TRBJ2-3, with TRBD2 matching over 8 bases. The CDR3 coding sequence is TGCGCCAGCAGTGACGTTAGCGGGAAGGGAGATACGCAGTATTTT. Translation gives CASSDVSGKGDTQYF.